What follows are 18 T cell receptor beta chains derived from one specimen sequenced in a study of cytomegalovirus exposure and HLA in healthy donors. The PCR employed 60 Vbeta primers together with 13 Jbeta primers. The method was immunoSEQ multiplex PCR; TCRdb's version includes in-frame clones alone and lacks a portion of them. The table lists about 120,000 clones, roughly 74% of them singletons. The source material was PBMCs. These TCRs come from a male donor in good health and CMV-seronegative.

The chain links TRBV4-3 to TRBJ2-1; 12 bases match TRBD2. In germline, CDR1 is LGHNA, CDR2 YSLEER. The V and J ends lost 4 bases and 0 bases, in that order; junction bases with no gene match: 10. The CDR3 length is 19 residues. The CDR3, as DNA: TGCGCCAGCAGCCGAACGGGACTAGCGGGCGGGAGCTCCTACAATGAGCAGTTCTTC. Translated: CASSRTGLAGGSSYNEQFF.

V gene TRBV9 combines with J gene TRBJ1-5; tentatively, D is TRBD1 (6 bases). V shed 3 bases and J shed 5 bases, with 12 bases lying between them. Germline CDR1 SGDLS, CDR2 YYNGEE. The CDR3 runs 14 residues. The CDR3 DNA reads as TGTGCCAGCAGCGGAGGGGGAAGGGATCAGCCCCAGCATTTT. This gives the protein CASSGGGRDQPQHF.

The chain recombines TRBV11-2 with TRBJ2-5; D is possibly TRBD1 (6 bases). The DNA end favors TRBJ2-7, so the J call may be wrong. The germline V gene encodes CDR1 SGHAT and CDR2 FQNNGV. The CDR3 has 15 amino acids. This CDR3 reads CASSLDGQFSYEQYF. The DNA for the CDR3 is TGTGCCAGCAGCTTAGACGGACAGTTTTCCTACGAGCAGTACTTC.

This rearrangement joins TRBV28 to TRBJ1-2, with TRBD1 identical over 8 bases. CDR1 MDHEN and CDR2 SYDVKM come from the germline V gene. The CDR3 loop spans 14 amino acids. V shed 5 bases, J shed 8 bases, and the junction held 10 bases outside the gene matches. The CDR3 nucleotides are TGTGCCAGCAGTCTCCGACAGGGGAGGCAAGGCTACACCTTC. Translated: CASSLRQGRQGYTF.

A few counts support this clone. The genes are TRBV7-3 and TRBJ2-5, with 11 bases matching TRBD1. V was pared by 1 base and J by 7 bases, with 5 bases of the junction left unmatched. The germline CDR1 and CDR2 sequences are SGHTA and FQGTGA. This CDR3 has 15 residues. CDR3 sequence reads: CASSLRGQGVGTQYF. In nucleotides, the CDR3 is TGTGCCAGCAGCTTAAGGGGACAGGGGGTCGGGACCCAGTACTTC.

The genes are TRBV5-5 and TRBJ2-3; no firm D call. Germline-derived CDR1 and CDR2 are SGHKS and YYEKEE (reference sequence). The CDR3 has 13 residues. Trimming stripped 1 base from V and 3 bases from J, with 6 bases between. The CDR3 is CASSLRYTDTQYF. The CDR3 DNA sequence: TGTGCCAGCAGCTTGCGGTATACAGATACGCAGTATTTT.

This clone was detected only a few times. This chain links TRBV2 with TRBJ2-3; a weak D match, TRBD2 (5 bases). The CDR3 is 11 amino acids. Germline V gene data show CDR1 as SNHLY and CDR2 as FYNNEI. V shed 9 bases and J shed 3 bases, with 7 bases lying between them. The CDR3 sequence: CAREVTDTQYF. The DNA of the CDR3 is TGTGCCAGGGAGGTGACAGATACGCAGTATTTT.

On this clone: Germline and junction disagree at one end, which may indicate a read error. CDR3 region: CSSRPPEGVDYNEQFF. The CDR3 DNA sequence: TGTTCCAGCAGACCCCCCGAGGGAGTAGACTACAATGAGCAGTTCTTC. The gene calls are TRBV7-9 and TRBJ2-1, with D possibly TRBD2 on 5 matching bases. The CDR3 length is 16 residues. Germline values: CDR1 SEHNR, CDR2 FQNEAQ (reference sequence).

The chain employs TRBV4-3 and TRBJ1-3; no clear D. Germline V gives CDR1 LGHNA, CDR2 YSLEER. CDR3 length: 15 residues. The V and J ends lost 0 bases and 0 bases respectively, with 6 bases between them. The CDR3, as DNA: TGCGCCAGCAGCCAAGACTCAGGCTCTGGAAACACCATATATTTT. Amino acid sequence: CASSQDSGSGNTIYF.

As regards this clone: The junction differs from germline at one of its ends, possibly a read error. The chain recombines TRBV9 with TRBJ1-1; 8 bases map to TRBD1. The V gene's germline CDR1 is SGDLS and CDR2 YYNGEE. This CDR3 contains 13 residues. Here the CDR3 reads CASSGDRNTKAFF. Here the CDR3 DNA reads TGTGCCAGCAGCGGGGACAGGAACACTAAAGCTTTCTTT.

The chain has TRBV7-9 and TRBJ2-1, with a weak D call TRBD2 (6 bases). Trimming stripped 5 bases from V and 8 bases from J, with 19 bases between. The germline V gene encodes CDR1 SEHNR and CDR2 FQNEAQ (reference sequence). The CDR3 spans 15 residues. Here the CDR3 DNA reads TGTGCCAGCAGCCCCATAGGGCGGGGTGGGTATGAGCAGTTCTTC. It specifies CASSPIGRGGYEQFF. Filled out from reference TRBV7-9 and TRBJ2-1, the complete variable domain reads DTGVSQNPRHKITKRGQNVTFRCDPISEHNRLYWYRQTLGQGPEFLTYFQNEAQLEKSRLLSDRFSAERPKGSFSTLEIQRTEQGDSAMYLCASSPIGRGGYEQFFGPGTRLTVL.

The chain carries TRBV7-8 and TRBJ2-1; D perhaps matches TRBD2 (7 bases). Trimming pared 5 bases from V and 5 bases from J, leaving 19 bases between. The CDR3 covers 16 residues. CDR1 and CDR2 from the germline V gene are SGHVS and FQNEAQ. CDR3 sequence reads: CASSRLGGPTNNEQFF. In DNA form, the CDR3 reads TGTGCCAGCAGCCGCTTGGGGGGGCCTACAAACAATGAGCAGTTCTTC.

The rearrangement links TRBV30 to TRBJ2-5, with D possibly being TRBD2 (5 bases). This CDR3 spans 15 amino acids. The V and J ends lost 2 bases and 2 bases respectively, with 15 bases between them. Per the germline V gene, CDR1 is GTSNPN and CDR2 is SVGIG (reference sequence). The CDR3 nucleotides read TGTGCCTGGAGTAGAGGGCCGACCCCACAAGAGACCCAGTACTTC. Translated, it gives CAWSRGPTPQETQYF.

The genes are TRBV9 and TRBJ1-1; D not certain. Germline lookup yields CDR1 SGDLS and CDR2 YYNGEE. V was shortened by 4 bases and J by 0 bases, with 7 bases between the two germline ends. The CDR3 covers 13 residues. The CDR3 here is CASSSQMNTEAFF. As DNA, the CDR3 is TGTGCCAGCAGCTCACAAATGAACACTGAAGCTTTCTTT.

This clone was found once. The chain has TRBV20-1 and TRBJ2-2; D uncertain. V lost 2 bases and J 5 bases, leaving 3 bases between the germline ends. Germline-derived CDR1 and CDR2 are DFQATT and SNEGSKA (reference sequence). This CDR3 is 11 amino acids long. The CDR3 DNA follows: TGCAGTGCTAGATCAACCGGGGAGCTGTTTTTT. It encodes CSARSTGELFF.

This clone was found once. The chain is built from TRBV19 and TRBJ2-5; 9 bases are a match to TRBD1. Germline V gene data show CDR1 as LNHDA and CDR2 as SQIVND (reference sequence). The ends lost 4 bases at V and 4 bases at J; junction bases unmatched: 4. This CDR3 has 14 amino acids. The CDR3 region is CASSRDRAGETQYF. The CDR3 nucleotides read TGTGCCAGTAGTAGGGACAGGGCTGGAGAGACCCAGTACTTC.

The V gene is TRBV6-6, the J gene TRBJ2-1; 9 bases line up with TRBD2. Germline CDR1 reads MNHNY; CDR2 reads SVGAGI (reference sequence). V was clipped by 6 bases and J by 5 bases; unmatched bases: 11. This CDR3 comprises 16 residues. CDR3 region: CASSPFLSGSNNEQFF. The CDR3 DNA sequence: TGTGCCAGCAGCCCTTTCCTTAGCGGGAGCAACAATGAGCAGTTCTTC.

The CDR3 reads CASRTGGNTEAFF. The CDR3, as DNA: TGTGCCAGCAGAACAGGGGGGAACACTGAAGCTTTCTTT. V and J are TRBV27 and TRBJ1-1; TRBD1 aligns across 8 bases. The germline V gene encodes CDR1 MNHEY and CDR2 SMNVEV (reference sequence). Losses at the gene ends were 6 bases for V and 1 base for J; bases not matched to a gene: 1. The CDR3 has 13 amino acids.